This TCR beta chain was sequenced during a study of shared clonotypes between healthy human individuals. The junction had 10 bases not matched to a gene; V was cut back by 4 bases and J by 4 bases. This CDR3 comprises 17 residues. Germline values: CDR1 SEHNR, CDR2 FQNEAQ (reference sequence). Assay used: immunoSEQ multiplex PCR; TCRdb lists only in-frame clones, some missing. Of about 1.5 million clones detected, approximately 98% appear once; the ten largest clones hold roughly 0.42%. The TCR comes from a man aged 25 to 40 in good health. Sequencing was carried out using naive CD4+ T cells sorted from blood. Subset defined: CD45RA+ positively selected. The V gene is TRBV7-9, the J gene TRBJ2-5, with 12 bases identical to TRBD2. In nucleotides, the CDR3 is TGTGCCAGCAGCTCGGGACTAGCGGGCATCCCCGGAGAGACCCAGTACTTC. Its protein product is CASSSGLAGIPGETQYF.